These 17 T cell receptor beta chains were all obtained from the same sample, sequenced in a study of STAT3 mutations in large granular lymphocyte leukemia. The data were produced by immunoSEQ multiplex PCR, yet TCRdb's version contains in-frame clones alone and is incomplete. This table holds about 15,000 clones, nearly 95% found once. These receptors' antigens are unknown. Notes on the study in general: Every T-LGLL patient had at least one immunodominant TCRbeta clonotype.

Sequencing used peripheral blood mononuclear cells. The origin of the receptors is a woman in her forties or fifties with T-cell large granular lymphocyte leukemia. Some clones in this sample may be carry-over from other donors' samples.

This sequence joins TRBV5-4 and TRBJ2-4; a weak D match, TRBD2 (6 bases). The V end lost 3 bases, the J end lost 0 bases, and 10 bases lay between the germline ends. Looked up from germline, CDR1 is SGHNT and CDR2 is YYREEE (reference sequence). CDR3 length equals 15 residues. The CDR3 DNA reads TGTGCCAGCAGCTCCGGACTACTAGCCAAAAACATTCAGTACTTC. Residues: CASSSGLLAKNIQYF.

The chain uses TRBV7-2 and TRBJ1-4, with D unresolved. Deletions cut 2 bases from V and 8 bases from J, with 9 bases between. The CDR3 totals 13 residues. Germline values: CDR1 SGHTA, CDR2 FQGNSA. The CDR3 nucleotides are TGTGCCAGCAGCTTAAGGTCGGAGGAAAAACTGTTTTTT. It codes for CASSLRSEEKLFF. The variable domain in full, with the rest retrieved from reference TRBV7-2 and TRBJ1-4, is GAGVSQSPSNKVTEKGKDVELRCDPISGHTALYWYRQSLGQGLEFLIYFQGNSAPDKSGLPSDRFSAERTGGSVSTLTIQRTQQEDSAVYLCASSLRSEEKLFFGSGTQLSVL.

The chain has TRBV27 and TRBJ2-3; TRBD2 matches 12 bases. CDR1 MNHEY and CDR2 SMNVEV come from the germline V gene (reference sequence). With 6 bases clipped from V and 2 bases from J, the junction kept 6 bases outside the gene matches. The CDR3 runs 16 residues. The CDR3 nucleotides read TGTGCCAGCAGGGAACTAGCGGGAGGTAACACAGATACGCAGTATTTT. Translating it yields CASRELAGGNTDTQYF.

The V call is TRBV18, the J call TRBJ2-7, with 9 bases that match TRBD1. CDR1 KGHSH and CDR2 LQKENI come from the germline V gene. The length of the CDR3 is 15 residues. The V gene end was trimmed by 6 bases and the J gene end by 7 bases; junction bases not matched to a gene: 13. CDR3 protein: CASSVRRDRAEEQYF. The CDR3 coding sequence is TGTGCCAGCTCGGTTCGTCGGGACAGGGCCGAGGAGCAGTACTTC.

This sequence joins TRBV18 and TRBJ1-2; TRBD1 aligns across 8 bases. This CDR3 has 15 residues. From germline, CDR1 is KGHSH and CDR2 LQKENI. V trimming: 6 bases; J trimming: 3 bases; junction bases outside the gene matches: 9. The CDR3 loop reads CASSPGQGTDYGYTF. DNA of the CDR3: TGTGCCAGCTCGCCAGGACAGGGAACGGACTATGGCTACACCTTC.

The chain links TRBV14 to TRBJ2-1; 11 bases line up with TRBD2. Germline CDR1 and CDR2: SGHDN and FVKESK. Trimming cost V 4 bases and J 6 bases; bases outside gene matches: 8. This CDR3 contains 16 residues. The CDR3, as DNA: TGTGCCAGCAGCCTACTTAGCGGGAGGGCCGCCAATGAGCAGTTCTTC. This sequence encodes CASSLLSGRAANEQFF.

V gene TRBV18 combines with J gene TRBJ2-5; perhaps TRBD1 as D (6 bases). This CDR3 comprises 13 residues. V lost 6 bases to trimming and J lost 5 bases, with 13 bases between them. The V gene's germline CDR1 is KGHSH and CDR2 LQKENI. The chain's CDR3 is CASSPGHMETQYF. The CDR3 region has the DNA TGTGCCAGCTCTCCGGGACACATGGAGACCCAGTACTTC.

The chain combines TRBV13 with TRBJ1-2; possible D gene TRBD1, 5 bases. This CDR3 contains 14 residues. The V gene's germline CDR1 is PRHDT and CDR2 FYEKMQ (reference sequence). V was trimmed by 3 bases and J by 3 bases, leaving 11 bases between them. The CDR3: CASSLRGEDYGYTF. The CDR3 DNA reads TGTGCCAGCAGCTTGAGGGGTGAAGACTATGGCTACACCTTC.

The chain employs TRBV18 and TRBJ2-7; D gene ambiguous. The CDR3 covers 12 residues. Per the germline V gene, CDR1 is KGHSH and CDR2 is LQKENI. Trimming cost V 0 bases and J 6 bases, with 6 bases left between them. CDR3 bases: TGTGCCAGCTCACCACCGCTGGGCGAGCAGTACTTC. It encodes CASSPPLGEQYF.

The rearrangement uses TRBV5-1 and TRBJ2-3; D is possibly TRBD1 (6 bases). Between the trimmed V and J ends, which lost 1 base and 2 bases, there was a span of 8 bases. This CDR3 contains 14 residues. CDR1 is SGHRS and CDR2 is YFSETQ in the germline V gene. As DNA, the CDR3 is TGCGCCAGCAGCTTGAACAGGGACACAGATACGCAGTATTTT. Translated, it gives CASSLNRDTDTQYF.

The chain has TRBV30 and TRBJ1-5, with 7 bases that match TRBD1. This CDR3 comprises 13 residues. In germline, CDR1 is GTSNPN, CDR2 SVGIG (reference sequence). Trimming cost V 2 bases and J 4 bases; bases outside gene matches: 2. The CDR3 sequence: CAWSQGDNQPQHF. The CDR3 coding sequence is TGTGCCTGGAGTCAGGGGGATAATCAGCCCCAGCATTTT.

This rearrangement joins TRBV18 to TRBJ1-1, with D possibly being TRBD1 (5 bases). The CDR3 extends over 14 amino acids. Trimming removed 2 bases from V and 3 bases from J, with 10 bases in between. Per germline, CDR1 KGHSH and CDR2 LQKENI. The CDR3 DNA is TGTGCCAGCTCACCAGGGCCGGGGGACACTGAAGCTTTCTTT. Protein sequence: CASSPGPGDTEAFF.

J is TRBJ2-7 and V is TRBV5-6, with 8 bases matching TRBD1. The germline gives CDR1 SGHDT, CDR2 YYEEEE. The V gene end was trimmed by 2 bases and the J gene end by 7 bases; junction bases not matched to a gene: 8. The CDR3 runs 14 residues. The CDR3 DNA follows: TGTGCCAGCAGCTTTTGGACAGGGTCGGGGGAGCAGTACTTC. Protein product: CASSFWTGSGEQYF.

This clone appeared a few times. The CDR3 bases are TGTGCCAGCAGCCGGACAGTTGGCGGGGAGCTGTTTTTT. This translates into CASSRTVGGELFF. The chain uses TRBV7-9 and TRBJ2-2, with D perhaps TRBD1 (6 bases). The germline V gene encodes CDR1 SEHNR and CDR2 FQNEAQ (reference sequence). There are 13 residues in the CDR3. Deletions cut 5 bases from V and 7 bases from J, with 11 bases between.

CDR3 bases: TGTGCCAGCAGTTACTCAGTACAGGGGCTAAGCGAGCAGTACTTC. Translating gives CASSYSVQGLSEQYF. The rearrangement links TRBV6-5 to TRBJ2-7; 7 bases agree with TRBD1. J lost 6 bases, V lost 0 bases, and 8 bases had no gene match. CDR1 and CDR2 (germline): MNHEY, SVGAGI. This CDR3 comprises 15 residues.

The V gene is TRBV5-5, the J gene TRBJ2-7, with D perhaps TRBD2 (5 bases). Looked up from germline, CDR1 is SGHKS and CDR2 is YYEKEE (reference sequence). The CDR3 is made up of 15 amino acids. The germline V and J ends were trimmed by 3 bases and 3 bases, with 16 bases remaining between them. Here the CDR3 DNA reads TGTGCCAGCAGCTCCATAGACTACATTGGCTACGAGCAGTACTTC. Its protein product is CASSSIDYIGYEQYF.

V is TRBV7-8 and J is TRBJ2-1, with D maybe TRBD1 (5 bases). The CDR3 runs 15 residues. The V gene's germline CDR1 is SGHVS and CDR2 FQNEAQ. V was trimmed by 1 base and J by 8 bases, leaving 15 bases between them. CDR3 protein: CASSLVETRVDEQFF. CDR3 in DNA: TGTGCCAGCAGCTTAGTAGAGACCAGGGTGGATGAGCAGTTCTTC. The whole variable domain, filled in from reference TRBV7-8 and TRBJ2-1, reads GAGVSQSPRYKVAKRGQDVALRCDPISGHVSLFWYQQALGQGPEFLTYFQNEAQLDKSGLPSDRFFAERPEGSVSTLKIQRTQQEDSAVYLCASSLVETRVDEQFFGPGTRLTVL.